Listed here is a single T cell receptor beta chain. This sample was included in a study of cytomegalovirus exposure and HLA in healthy donors. V was shortened by 8 bases and J by 2 bases, with 9 bases between the two germline ends. The CDR3 totals 13 residues. The germline gives CDR1 MNHNY, CDR2 SVGAGI (reference sequence). Sequenced by immunoSEQ multiplex PCR; TCRdb stores in-frame clones only, minus some. This sample has about 150,000 clones, with about 82% found just once. The gene calls are TRBV6-6 and TRBJ2-2; D gene unclear. The sequenced sample was PBMCs. This sequence was found in a human donor in good health. This chain's CDR3 is CASQRVNTGELFF. The CDR3 DNA follows: TGTGCCAGCCAACGGGTAAACACCGGGGAGCTGTTTTTT.